This T cell receptor (beta chain) was sequenced in a study of CD8 T cells in Susac syndrome. V lost 1 base and J 5 bases, leaving 12 bases between the germline ends. Germline-derived CDR1 and CDR2 are LGHDT and YNNKEL (reference sequence). The CDR3 runs 15 residues. It was with random hexamers that 0.5 to 1 ug RNA was reverse transcribed. The authors amplified TCR beta CDR3 across 54 Vbeta and 13 Jbeta using immunoSEQ multiplex PCR. TCRdb analysed the immunoSEQ multiplex PCR reads with MiXCR anew, one entry per CDR3 protein. Of over 95,000 distinct CDR3 sequences listed, around 90% are singletons. This clonotype appeared once.

The chain is built from TRBV3-1 and TRBJ2-1; TRBD1 might be the D (5 bases). Sequencing was performed on CD4+ T cells from PBMCs. The clonotype comes from a human donor in good health. The CDR3 loop reads CASSQAGRENNEQFF. CDR3 coding DNA: TGTGCCAGCAGCCAAGCGGGCAGGGAAAACAATGAGCAGTTCTTC.